This T cell receptor beta chain was obtained from a study of blood T cell repertoires in COVID-19. Study overall: Specimens from acute and convalescent COVID-19 originated in the United States, Italy and Spain.

Looked up from germline, CDR1 is SGHAT and CDR2 is FQNNGV. This CDR3 spans 15 amino acids. After removal of 1 base from V and 1 base from J, the junction contained 1 base not matched to a gene. The authors' processing: Reference gene primer amplification gave nucleated cell count estimates. Profiling relied on immunoSEQ multiplex PCR, and the TCRdb table lists in-frame clones only, not all of them. The V and J calls and clone size were taken over from that table, and D and trimming were inferred from the DNA. The top ten hold 1.5% to 2% of the sample, which has about 300,000 clones, roughly 91% seen once.

The sample comprised peripheral blood. This TCR was recovered from a woman aged 25 to 45 with COVID-19, enrolled during active disease. The rearrangement links TRBV11-2 to TRBJ2-5; 9 positions agree with TRBD2. The CDR3 region has the DNA TGTGCCAGCAGCTTAGGGCGGGGGGGCCAAGAGACCCAGTACTTC. Its translation: CASSLGRGGQETQYF.